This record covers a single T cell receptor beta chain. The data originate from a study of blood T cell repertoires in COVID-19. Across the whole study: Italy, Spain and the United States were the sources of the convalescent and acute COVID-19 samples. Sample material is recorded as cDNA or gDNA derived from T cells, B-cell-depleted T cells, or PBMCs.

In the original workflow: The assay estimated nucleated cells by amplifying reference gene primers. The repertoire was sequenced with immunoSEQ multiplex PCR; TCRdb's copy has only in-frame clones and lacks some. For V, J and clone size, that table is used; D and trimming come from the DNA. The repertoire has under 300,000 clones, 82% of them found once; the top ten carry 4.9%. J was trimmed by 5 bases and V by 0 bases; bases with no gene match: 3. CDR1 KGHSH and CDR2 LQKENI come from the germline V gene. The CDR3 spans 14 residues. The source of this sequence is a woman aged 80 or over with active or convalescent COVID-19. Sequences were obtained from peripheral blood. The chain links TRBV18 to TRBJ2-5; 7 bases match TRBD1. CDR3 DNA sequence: TGTGCCAGCTCACCACCGGGACAGATGGAGACCCAGTACTTC. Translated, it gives CASSPPGQMETQYF.